This T cell receptor (beta chain) was profiled in a study of neurological immune-mediated disorders. This clonotype was counted ten times or more. TCRdb reprocessed the 5' RACE reads with MiXCR, giving one entry per CDR3 protein. The repertoire holds about 66,000 distinct CDR3 sequences, with roughly 3.6% as singletons. Trimming stripped 4 bases from V and 2 bases from J, with 7 bases between. The CDR3 is 13 amino acids. This TCR derives from a man aged 25 to 40 with multiple sclerosis. The sequenced sample consisted of PBMCs. V gene TRBV12-3 or TRBV12-4 combines with J gene TRBJ2-3; D gene uncertain. The CDR3 protein is CASSSRATDTQYF. In DNA, the CDR3 is TGTGCCAGCAGTTCAAGGGCCACAGATACGCAGTATTTT.